This T cell receptor beta chain was identified during a study of T cells after yellow fever vaccination. Broader study findings: Most clones from primary vaccination resurfaced after the booster (around 95% CD4, 75% to 90% CD8).

There are a few counts of this clonotype. Its antigen is currently unknown. TCRdb itself ran the 5' RACE reads through MiXCR, one entry per CDR3 protein. The repertoire holds 300,000 to 400,000 distinct CDR3 sequences, 8.7% seen once, with roughly 18% in the top ten. Trimming cost V 8 bases and J 3 bases, with 19 bases left between them. CDR3 size: 15 residues. CDR1 is SEHNR and CDR2 is FQNEAQ in the germline V gene (reference sequence). This TCR was sampled from a man aged 18-30 years who received the YFV17D yellow fever vaccine. The sequences come from PBMCs, collected on the day of the first yellow fever vaccination. The chain uses TRBV7-9 and TRBJ1-2, with D tentatively TRBD1 (5 bases). The CDR3 DNA reads TGTGCCAGCTTCAAATTACGGGGGAAAGACTATGGCTACACCTTC. This gives the protein CASFKLRGKDYGYTF.